Here is one T cell receptor beta chain with its context. In the authors' methods: Reference gene primer amplification gave nucleated cell count estimates. Sequenced by immunoSEQ multiplex PCR; TCRdb stores in-frame clones only, minus some. From that table come the V and J calls and clone size; the DNA was used to work out D and trimming. The data contain 250,000 to 350,000 clones, roughly 87% of them singletons. The data were obtained in a study of blood T cell repertoires in COVID-19. Study overall: Acute-phase and convalescent COVID-19 samples originated in the United States, Italy and Spain. Nucleic acid was either cDNA or gDNA, and it came from T cells, B-cell-depleted T cells, or PBMCs.

V lost 1 base, J lost 7 bases, and 11 bases lay in between. CDR3 size: 13 residues. Germline-derived CDR1 and CDR2 are SGHVS and FQNEAQ. This chain connects TRBV7-8 to TRBJ2-7; D may be TRBD2 (6 bases). This TCR was sampled from a middle-aged woman who had recovered from COVID-19. Sequenced input: PBMCs or T cells enriched from blood (not recorded which). Here the CDR3 DNA reads TGTGCCAGCAGCTTAGGGGGGGAAAGGGAGCAGTACTTC. Its translation is CASSLGGEREQYF.